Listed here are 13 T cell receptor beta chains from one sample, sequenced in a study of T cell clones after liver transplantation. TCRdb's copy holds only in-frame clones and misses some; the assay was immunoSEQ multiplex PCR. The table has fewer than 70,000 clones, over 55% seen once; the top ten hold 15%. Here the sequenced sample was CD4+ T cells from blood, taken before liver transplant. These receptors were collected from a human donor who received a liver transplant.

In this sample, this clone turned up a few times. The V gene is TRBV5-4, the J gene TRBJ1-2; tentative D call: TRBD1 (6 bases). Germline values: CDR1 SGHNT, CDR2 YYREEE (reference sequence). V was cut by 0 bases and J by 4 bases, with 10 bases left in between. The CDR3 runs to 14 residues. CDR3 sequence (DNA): TGTGCCAGCAGCTTGGATGGGACACTCTATGGCTACACCTTC. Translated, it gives CASSLDGTLYGYTF.

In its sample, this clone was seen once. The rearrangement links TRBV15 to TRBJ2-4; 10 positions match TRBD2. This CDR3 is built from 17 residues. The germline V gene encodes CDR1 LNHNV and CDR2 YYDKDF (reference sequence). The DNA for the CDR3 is TGTGCACCAGGTAGCCTAGCGGGGGTTATAGCCAAAAACATTCAGTACTTC. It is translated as CAPGSLAGVIAKNIQYF. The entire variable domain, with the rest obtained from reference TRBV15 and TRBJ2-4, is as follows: DAMVIQNPRYQVTQFGKPVTLSCSQTLNHNVMYWYQQKSSQAPKLLFHYYDKDFNNEADTPDNFQSRRPNTSFCFLDIRSPGLGDTAMYLCAPGSLAGVIAKNIQYFGAGTRLSVL.

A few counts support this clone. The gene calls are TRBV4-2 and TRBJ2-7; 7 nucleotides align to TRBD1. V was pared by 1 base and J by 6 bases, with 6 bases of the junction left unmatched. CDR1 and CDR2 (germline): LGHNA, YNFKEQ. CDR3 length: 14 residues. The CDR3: CASSQVTGEGEQYF. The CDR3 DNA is TGTGCCAGCAGCCAAGTAACAGGGGAAGGCGAGCAGTACTTC.

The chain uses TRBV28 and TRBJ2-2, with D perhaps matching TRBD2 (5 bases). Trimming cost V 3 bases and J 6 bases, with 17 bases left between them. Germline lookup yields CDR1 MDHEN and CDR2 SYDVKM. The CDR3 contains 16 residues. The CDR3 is CASSLNRWLAPGELFF. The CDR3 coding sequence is TGTGCCAGCAGTTTGAATCGCTGGCTAGCCCCCGGGGAGCTGTTTTTT.

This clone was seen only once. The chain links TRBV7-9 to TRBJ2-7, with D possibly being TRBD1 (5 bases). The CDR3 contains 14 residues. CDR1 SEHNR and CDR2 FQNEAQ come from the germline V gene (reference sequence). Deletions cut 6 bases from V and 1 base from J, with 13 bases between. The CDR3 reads CASSTRQSSYEQYF. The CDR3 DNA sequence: TGTGCCAGCAGTACCCGACAGAGTTCCTACGAGCAGTACTTC.

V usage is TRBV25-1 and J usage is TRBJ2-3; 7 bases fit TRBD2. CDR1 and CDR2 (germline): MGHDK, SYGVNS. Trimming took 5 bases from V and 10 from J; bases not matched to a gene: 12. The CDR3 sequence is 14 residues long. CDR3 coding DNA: TGTGCCAGCAGTACCGGGACTATCCCTATGGCGCAGTATTTT. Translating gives CASSTGTIPMAQYF.

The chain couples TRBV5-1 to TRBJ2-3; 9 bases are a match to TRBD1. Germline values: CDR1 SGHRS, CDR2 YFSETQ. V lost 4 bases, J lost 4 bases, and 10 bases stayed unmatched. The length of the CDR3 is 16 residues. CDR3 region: CASSLSSGQGADTQYF. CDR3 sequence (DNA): TGCGCCAGCAGCCTATCTTCGGGACAGGGCGCAGATACGCAGTATTTT. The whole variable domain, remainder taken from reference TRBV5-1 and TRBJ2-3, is KAGVTQTPRYLIKTRGQQVTLSCSPISGHRSVSWYQQTPGQGLQFLFEYFSETQRNKGNFPGRFSGRQFSNSRSEMNVSTLELGDSALYLCASSLSSGQGADTQYFGPGTRLTVL.

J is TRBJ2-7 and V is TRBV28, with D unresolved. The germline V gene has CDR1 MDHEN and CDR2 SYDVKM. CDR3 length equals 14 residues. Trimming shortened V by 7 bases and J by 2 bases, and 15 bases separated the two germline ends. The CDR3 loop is CASTQQTYTYEQYF. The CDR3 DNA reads TGTGCCAGCACCCAACAGACGTATACCTACGAGCAGTACTTC.

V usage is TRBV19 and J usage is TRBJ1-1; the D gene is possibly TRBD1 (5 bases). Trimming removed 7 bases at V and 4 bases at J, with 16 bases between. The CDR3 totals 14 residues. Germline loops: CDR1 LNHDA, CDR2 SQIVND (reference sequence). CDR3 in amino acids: CASTARRGRTEAFF. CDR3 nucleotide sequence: TGTGCCAGTACCGCGAGGCGGGGCCGCACTGAAGCTTTCTTT.

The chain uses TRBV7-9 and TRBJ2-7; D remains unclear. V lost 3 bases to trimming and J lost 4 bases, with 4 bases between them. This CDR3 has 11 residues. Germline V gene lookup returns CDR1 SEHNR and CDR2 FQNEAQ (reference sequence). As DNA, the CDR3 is TGTGCCAGCAGCTTCGAGTACGAGCAGTACTTC. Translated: CASSFEYEQYF.

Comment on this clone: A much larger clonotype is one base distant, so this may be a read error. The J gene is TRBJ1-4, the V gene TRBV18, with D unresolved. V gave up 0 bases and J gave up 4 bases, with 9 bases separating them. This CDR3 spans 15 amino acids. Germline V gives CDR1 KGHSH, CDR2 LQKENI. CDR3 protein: CASSPPGEGNEKLFF. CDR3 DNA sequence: TGTGCCAGCTCACCACCGGGAGAGGGTAATGAAAAACTGTTTTTT. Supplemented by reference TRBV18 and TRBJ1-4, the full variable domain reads NAGVMQNPRHLVRRRGQEARLRCSPMKGHSHVYWYRQLPEEGLKFMVYLQKENIIDESGMPKERFSAEFPKEGPSILRIQQVVRGDSAAYFCASSPPGEGNEKLFFGSGTQLSVL.

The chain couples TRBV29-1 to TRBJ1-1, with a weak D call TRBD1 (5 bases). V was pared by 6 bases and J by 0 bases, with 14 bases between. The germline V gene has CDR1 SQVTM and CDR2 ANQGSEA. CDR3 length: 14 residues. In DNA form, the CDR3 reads TGCAGCGTGGAGACAGCTATTATGAACACTGAAGCTTTCTTT. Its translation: CSVETAIMNTEAFF.

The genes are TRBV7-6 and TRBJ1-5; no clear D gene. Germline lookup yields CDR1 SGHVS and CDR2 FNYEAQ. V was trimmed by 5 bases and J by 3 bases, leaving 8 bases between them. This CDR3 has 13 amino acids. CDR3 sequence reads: CASSPNANQPQHF. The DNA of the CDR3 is TGTGCCAGCAGCCCTAATGCCAATCAGCCCCAGCATTTT.